The rows below give T cell receptor beta chains drawn from one sample of a study of blood T cell repertoires in COVID-19. Clones were sequenced by immunoSEQ multiplex PCR, and TCRdb holds only the in-frame ones, with some missing. There are around 220,000 clones in the sample; about 93% occur only once, and approximately 2% lies in the top ten. The sample consisted of PBMCs or T cells enriched from blood (not recorded which). Receptor source: a woman younger than 35 who had recovered from COVID-19. Each CDR3 is given with its conserved first and last residue. The order of the fields is V gene, D gene, clone size, J gene, CDR3 DNA, CDR3 protein. The D gene is left open where the match is weak. Clone size is shown for a subset of rows, as once, few, many or a class of expanded clone.

V: TRBV12-3/TRBV12-4; D: .; size: .; J: TRBJ1-5; DNA: TGTGCCAGCAGTTTAGCCCTCAATCAGCCCCAGCATTTT; CDR3: CASSLALNQPQHF
V: TRBV9; D: TRBD1; size: .; J: TRBJ2-3; DNA: TGTGCCAGCAGCGTAGCAGGCAGGGGGCGGTCGTCAGATACGCAGTATTTT; CDR3: CASSVAGRGRSSDTQYF
V: TRBV13; D: .; size: .; J: TRBJ1-2; DNA: TGTGCCAGCAGCTTAGGCCATAAGGGGATCGTTGGCTATGGCTACACCTTC; CDR3: CASSLGHKGIVGYGYTF
V: TRBV19; D: TRBD2; size: .; J: TRBJ2-2; DNA: TGTGCCAGTAGTACTTATGGGACTAGCAACACCGGGGAGCTGTTTTTT; CDR3: CASSTYGTSNTGELFF
V: TRBV13; D: TRBD1; size: few; J: TRBJ1-2; DNA: TGTGCCAGCAGCTTTAGGACAGGGGGCGTCGGCTACACCTTC; CDR3: CASSFRTGGVGYTF
V: TRBV20-1; D: TRBD1; size: .; J: TRBJ1-2; DNA: TGCAGTGCTAGTGACCGACAGGGGTACTCCTATGGCTACACCTTC; CDR3: CSASDRQGYSYGYTF
V: TRBV19; D: TRBD1; size: .; J: TRBJ1-5; DNA: TGTGCCAGTAGGACAGGGAATCAGCCCCAGCATTTT; CDR3: CASRTGNQPQHF
V: TRBV28; D: .; size: .; J: TRBJ1-6; DNA: TGTGCCAGCAGTTCGCTGGACAGCCGTAATTCACCCCTCCACTTT; CDR3: CASSSLDSRNSPLHF
V: TRBV5-1; D: TRBD2; size: .; J: TRBJ2-1; DNA: TGCGCCAGCAGCTTCCGGGACTATGATGAGCAGTTCTTC; CDR3: CASSFRDYDEQFF
V: TRBV10-3; D: .; size: many; J: TRBJ2-7; DNA: TGTGCCATCAGTGAGTCTCCCTTACGGGAGCCAAGAAAGGAGCAGTACTTC; CDR3: CAISESPLREPRKEQYF
V: TRBV2; D: TRBD1; size: .; J: TRBJ1-3; DNA: TGTGCCAGCAGTCCCGGGACAGGGGTCGGAAACACCATATATTTT; CDR3: CASSPGTGVGNTIYF
V: TRBV19; D: .; size: .; J: TRBJ1-1; DNA: TGTGCCAGTAGGGAACAGGGTTTCAACACTGAAGCTTTCTTT; CDR3: CASREQGFNTEAFF
V: TRBV19; D: .; size: .; J: TRBJ2-2; DNA: TGTGCCAGTAGTGCGACAGGGAACACCGGGGAGCTGTTTTTT; CDR3: CASSATGNTGELFF
V: TRBV2; D: .; size: .; J: TRBJ2-7; DNA: TGTGCCAGCAGAGCGGAAAGCTACGAGCAGTACTTC; CDR3: CASRAESYEQYF
V: TRBV5-1; D: TRBD2; size: .; J: TRBJ2-7; DNA: TGCGCCAGCAGCTGGGACAACAGCGGGGGCTCCTACGAGCAGTACTTC; CDR3: CASSWDNSGGSYEQYF
V: TRBV25-1; D: TRBD1; size: .; J: TRBJ2-1; DNA: TGTGCCAGCAGCCTCCGACAGGGTACGGGCAATGAGCAGTTCTTC; CDR3: CASSLRQGTGNEQFF
V: TRBV6-2/TRBV6-3; D: .; size: .; J: TRBJ1-2; DNA: TGTGCCAGCAGTTACTCCCCCTACGACAGCCGGTGGGGGGACGGGGACTATGGCTACACCTTC; CDR3: CASSYSPYDSRWGDGDYGYTF
V: TRBV6-5; D: TRBD1; size: .; J: TRBJ1-5; DNA: TGTGCCAGCCGGACAGGGGATCAGCCCCAGCATTTT; CDR3: CASRTGDQPQHF
V: TRBV27; D: TRBD2; size: .; J: TRBJ2-3; DNA: TGTGCCAGCAGTTTAAACGCAGCGGGAGGTGGAACAGATACGCAGTATTTT; CDR3: CASSLNAAGGGTDTQYF
V: TRBV7-9; D: .; size: .; J: TRBJ1-4; DNA: TGTGCCAGCAGCCAAGGGGTAGGGTATGGTGAAAAACTGTTTTTT; CDR3: CASSQGVGYGEKLFF
V: TRBV18; D: TRBD2; size: .; J: TRBJ2-7; DNA: TGTGCCAGCTCACCACGGACTAGCGGAACCTCCTACGAGCAGTACTTC; CDR3: CASSPRTSGTSYEQYF
V: TRBV2; D: TRBD2; size: .; J: TRBJ2-5; DNA: TGTGCCAGCAGTGTCATGGGGACGGCGGGAGGGGAGACCCAGTACTTC; CDR3: CASSVMGTAGGETQYF
V: TRBV15; D: .; size: .; J: TRBJ1-1; DNA: TGTGCCACCAGCAGAGATAGGTTCGGGGGCACTGAAGCTTTCTTT; CDR3: CATSRDRFGGTEAFF
V: TRBV10-3; D: .; size: .; J: TRBJ1-1; DNA: TGTGCCATCAGTGCCCGTGACAGGAACACTGAAGCTTTCTTT; CDR3: CAISARDRNTEAFF
V: TRBV19; D: TRBD1; size: .; J: TRBJ1-2; DNA: TGTGCCAGTAGCCCCCCGGGACAGGGAAACTATGGCTACACCTTC; CDR3: CASSPPGQGNYGYTF
V: TRBV9; D: TRBD1; size: .; J: TRBJ2-2; DNA: TGTGCCAGCAGCCCCCCCGGGACAGTGGCCGGGGAGCTGTTTTTT; CDR3: CASSPPGTVAGELFF
V: TRBV7-9; D: TRBD2; size: .; J: TRBJ2-1; DNA: TGTGCCAGCAGCCCACGGGGGACTAGCGGCTACAATGAGCAGTTCTTC; CDR3: CASSPRGTSGYNEQFF
V: TRBV7-3; D: .; size: .; J: TRBJ2-7; DNA: TGTGCCAGCGGCTCCGGAGGCTACGAGCAGTACTTC; CDR3: CASGSGGYEQYF
V: TRBV4-3; D: TRBD2; size: .; J: TRBJ2-1; DNA: TGCGCCAGCAGCTCTCTAGCGGGGGGGCGGTACAATGAGCAGTTCTTC; CDR3: CASSSLAGGRYNEQFF
V: TRBV6-4; D: .; size: .; J: TRBJ1-6; DNA: TGTGCCAGCAGCCCGGACGGGGACACCCTCCACTTT; CDR3: CASSPDGDTLHF
V: TRBV10-3; D: .; size: once; J: TRBJ2-7; DNA: TGTGCCATCAGAGCGTCACAGGGATACGAGCAGTACTTC; CDR3: CAIRASQGYEQYF
V: TRBV2; D: TRBD1; size: .; J: TRBJ2-5; DNA: TGTGCCAGCACCAAAGGGACAGATTGGGAGACCCAGTACTTC; CDR3: CASTKGTDWETQYF
V: TRBV15; D: TRBD1; size: .; J: TRBJ2-7; DNA: TGTGCCACCAGCAGAGACCGCGGACAGGGGAACTCCTACGAGCAGTACTTC; CDR3: CATSRDRGQGNSYEQYF
V: TRBV7-9; D: TRBD1; size: .; J: TRBJ2-1; DNA: TGTGCCAGCAGCTCACACCCCCGGGACAGGGGGCGGAATGAGCAGTTCTTC; CDR3: CASSSHPRDRGRNEQFF
V: TRBV5-4; D: .; size: .; J: TRBJ2-1; DNA: TGTGCCAGCAGCTTACAGCTCAATGAGCAGTTCTTC; CDR3: CASSLQLNEQFF
V: TRBV19; D: .; size: .; J: TRBJ1-2; DNA: TGTGCCAGTACTGATCGTGGACAGAGCATCACTAACTATGGCTACACCTTC; CDR3: CASTDRGQSITNYGYTF
V: TRBV19; D: TRBD1; size: .; J: TRBJ2-7; DNA: TGTGCCAGTAGCCTGGGACAGAGCTCCTACGAGCAGTACTTC; CDR3: CASSLGQSSYEQYF
V: TRBV5-1; D: .; size: .; J: TRBJ2-5; DNA: TGCGCCAGCAGGAACCCTCAGGAGACCCAGTACTTC; CDR3: CASRNPQETQYF
V: TRBV5-1; D: .; size: .; J: TRBJ1-5; DNA: TGCGCCAGCAGCGGGACTCCAGATGGGTCCCAGCATTTT; CDR3: CASSGTPDGSQHF
V: TRBV3-1/TRBV3-2; D: .; size: few; J: TRBJ1-2; DNA: TGTGCCAGCAGCCGACCAAAAGGGACTGCGGACTATGGCTACACCTTC; CDR3: CASSRPKGTADYGYTF
V: TRBV9; D: .; size: .; J: TRBJ1-6; DNA: TGTGCCAGCAGCTCTCCAGAACAGGGCACTTATAATTCACCCCTCCACTTT; CDR3: CASSSPEQGTYNSPLHF
V: TRBV28; D: .; size: once; J: TRBJ1-3; DNA: TGTGCCAGCAGTACCCTGGACTTGAGCTCTGGAAACACCATATATTTT; CDR3: CASSTLDLSSGNTIYF
V: TRBV6-6; D: TRBD1; size: .; J: TRBJ2-7; DNA: TGTGCCAGCAGCCGAGGGACAGGGAACTACGAGCAGTACTTC; CDR3: CASSRGTGNYEQYF
V: TRBV10-3; D: TRBD1; size: .; J: TRBJ1-2; DNA: TGTGCCATCAGTCTTAGACAGGGCGGCACCTCTAACTATGGCTACACCTTC; CDR3: CAISLRQGGTSNYGYTF
V: TRBV28; D: .; size: .; J: TRBJ1-2; DNA: TGTGCCAGCAGTTCTAGCTATGGCTACACCTTC; CDR3: CASSSSYGYTF
V: TRBV3-1/TRBV3-2; D: .; size: .; J: TRBJ1-4; DNA: TGTGCCAGCAGCCAGGAAGGAGGGGTAGCAAAACTGTTTTTT; CDR3: CASSQEGGVAKLFF
V: TRBV6-6; D: TRBD1; size: .; J: TRBJ2-7; DNA: TGTGCCAGCCGTCCCCGACAGGGGCACTCCTACGAGCAGTACTTC; CDR3: CASRPRQGHSYEQYF
V: TRBV5-6; D: TRBD1; size: .; J: TRBJ1-5; DNA: TGTGCCAGCAGCACCAAGGTGGAGGGGACAGGGGTACTTCAGCCCCAGCATTTT; CDR3: CASSTKVEGTGVLQPQHF
V: TRBV28; D: TRBD1; size: .; J: TRBJ1-2; DNA: TGTGCCAGCAGTTTCTTGACAGGGTGGGGCTACACCTTC; CDR3: CASSFLTGWGYTF
V: TRBV7-2; D: TRBD1; size: .; J: TRBJ2-7; DNA: TGTGCCAGCAGCACCCGACAGGGTAGCTACGAGCAGTACTTC; CDR3: CASSTRQGSYEQYF
V: TRBV2; D: .; size: .; J: TRBJ1-5; DNA: TGTGCCAGCAGTCCCGAGAAGAGCAATCAGCCCCAGCATTTT; CDR3: CASSPEKSNQPQHF
V: TRBV3-1/TRBV3-2; D: TRBD1; size: .; J: TRBJ2-5; DNA: TGTGCCAGCAGCCACCCCGGACAGGGGGGAGAGACCCAGTACTTC; CDR3: CASSHPGQGGETQYF
V: TRBV19; D: .; size: .; J: TRBJ2-3; DNA: TGTGCCACCCAGGTGTCCCCCAGCACAGATACGCAGTATTTT; CDR3: CATQVSPSTDTQYF
V: TRBV7-6; D: TRBD2; size: .; J: TRBJ2-1; DNA: TGTGCCAGCAGCCCCGGGGTAGCGGGAGGCGACAATGAGCAGTTCTTC; CDR3: CASSPGVAGGDNEQFF
V: TRBV6-4; D: TRBD1; size: once; J: TRBJ1-1; DNA: TGTGCCAGCAGAGGACAGGGTGGGACTGAAGCTTTCTTT; CDR3: CASRGQGGTEAFF
V: TRBV7-2; D: TRBD1; size: .; J: TRBJ1-2; DNA: TGTGCCAGCAGCGCAGGGGGACAGTACGGCTACACCTTC; CDR3: CASSAGGQYGYTF
V: TRBV10-2; D: TRBD1; size: few; J: TRBJ2-7; DNA: TGCGCCAGCAATAGAGGGACAGCTAGCTCCTACGAGCAGTACTTC; CDR3: CASNRGTASSYEQYF